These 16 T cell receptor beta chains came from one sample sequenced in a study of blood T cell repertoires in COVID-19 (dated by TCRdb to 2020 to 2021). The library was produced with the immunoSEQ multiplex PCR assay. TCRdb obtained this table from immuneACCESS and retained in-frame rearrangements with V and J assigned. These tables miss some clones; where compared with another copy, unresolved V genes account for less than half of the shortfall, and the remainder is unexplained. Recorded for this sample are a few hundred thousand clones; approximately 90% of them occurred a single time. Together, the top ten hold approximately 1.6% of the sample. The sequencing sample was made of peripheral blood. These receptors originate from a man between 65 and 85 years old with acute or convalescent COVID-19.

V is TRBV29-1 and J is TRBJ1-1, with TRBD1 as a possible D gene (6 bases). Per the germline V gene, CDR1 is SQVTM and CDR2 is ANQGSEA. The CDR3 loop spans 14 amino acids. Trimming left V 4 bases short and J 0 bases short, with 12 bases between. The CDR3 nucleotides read TGCAGCGTTGTTCAGGGGCTAGTGAACACTGAAGCTTTCTTT. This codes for CSVVQGLVNTEAFF. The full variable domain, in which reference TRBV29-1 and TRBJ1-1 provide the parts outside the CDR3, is SAVISQKPSRDICQRGTSLTIQCQVDSQVTMMFWYRQQPGQSLTLIATANQGSEATYESGFVIDKFPISRPNLTFSTLTVSNMSPEDSSIYLCSVVQGLVNTEAFFGQGTRLTVV.

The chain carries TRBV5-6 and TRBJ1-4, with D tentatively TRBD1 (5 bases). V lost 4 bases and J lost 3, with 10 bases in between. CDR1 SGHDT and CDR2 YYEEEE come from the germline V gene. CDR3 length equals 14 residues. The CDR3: CASSPSGSNEKLFF. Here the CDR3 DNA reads TGTGCCAGCAGCCCCTCAGGGTCTAATGAAAAACTGTTTTTT.

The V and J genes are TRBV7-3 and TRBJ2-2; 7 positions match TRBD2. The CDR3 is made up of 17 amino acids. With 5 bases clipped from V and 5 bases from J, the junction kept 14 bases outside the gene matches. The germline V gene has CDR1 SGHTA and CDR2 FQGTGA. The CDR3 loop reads CASSANLLRGRTGELFF. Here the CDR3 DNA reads TGTGCCAGCAGCGCGAATCTTTTGCGGGGGAGGACCGGGGAGCTGTTTTTT.

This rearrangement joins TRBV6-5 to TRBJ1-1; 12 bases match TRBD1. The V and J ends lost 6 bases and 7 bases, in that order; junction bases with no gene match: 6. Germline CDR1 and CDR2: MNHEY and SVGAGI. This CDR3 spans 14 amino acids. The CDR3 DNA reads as TGTGCCAGCAGCCCCGGGACAGGGGGCCGTGAAGCTTTCTTT. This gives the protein CASSPGTGGREAFF.

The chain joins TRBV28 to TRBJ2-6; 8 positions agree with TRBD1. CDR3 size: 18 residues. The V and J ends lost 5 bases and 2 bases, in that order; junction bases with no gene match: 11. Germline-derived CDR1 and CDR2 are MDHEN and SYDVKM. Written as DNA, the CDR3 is TGTGCCAGCAGTCCCCGGACAGGGAGAGGAGCTGGGGCCAACGTCCTGACTTTC. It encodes CASSPRTGRGAGANVLTF.

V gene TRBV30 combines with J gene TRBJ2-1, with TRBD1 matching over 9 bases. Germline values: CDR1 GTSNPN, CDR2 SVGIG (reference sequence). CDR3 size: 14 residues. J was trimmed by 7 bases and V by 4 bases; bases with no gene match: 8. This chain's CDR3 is CAWNPGQGRNEQFF. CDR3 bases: TGTGCCTGGAATCCGGGACAGGGTCGGAATGAGCAGTTCTTC. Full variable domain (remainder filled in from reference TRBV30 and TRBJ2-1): SQTIHQWPATLVQPVGSPLSLECTVEGTSNPNLYWYRQAAGRGLQLLFYSVGIGQISSEVPQNLSASRPQDRQFILSSKKLLLSDSGFYLCAWNPGQGRNEQFFGPGTRLTVL.

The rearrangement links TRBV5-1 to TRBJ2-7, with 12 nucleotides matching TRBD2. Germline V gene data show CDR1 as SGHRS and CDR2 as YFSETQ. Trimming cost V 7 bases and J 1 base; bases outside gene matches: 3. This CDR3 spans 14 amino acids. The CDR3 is CASATSGSSYEQYF. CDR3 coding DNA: TGCGCCAGCGCGACTAGCGGGAGTTCCTACGAGCAGTACTTC.

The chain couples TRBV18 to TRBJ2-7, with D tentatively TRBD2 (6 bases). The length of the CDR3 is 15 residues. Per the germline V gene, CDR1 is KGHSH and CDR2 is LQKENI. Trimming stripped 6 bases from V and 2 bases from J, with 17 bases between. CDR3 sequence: CASSSWRGLPYEQYF. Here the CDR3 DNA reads TGTGCCAGCTCGTCCTGGAGGGGATTGCCCTACGAGCAGTACTTC.

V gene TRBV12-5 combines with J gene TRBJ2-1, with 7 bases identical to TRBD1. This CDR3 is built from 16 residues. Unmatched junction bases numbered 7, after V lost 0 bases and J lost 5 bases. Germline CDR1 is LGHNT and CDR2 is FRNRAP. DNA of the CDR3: TGTGCTAGTGGTTTGGTACTACAGGGGCCCGACAATGAGCAGTTCTTC. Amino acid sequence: CASGLVLQGPDNEQFF.

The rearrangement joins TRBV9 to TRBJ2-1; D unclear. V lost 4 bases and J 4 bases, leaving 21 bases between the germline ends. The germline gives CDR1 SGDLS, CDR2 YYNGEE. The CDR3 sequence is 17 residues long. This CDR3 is CASSPRDTTTIYNEQFF. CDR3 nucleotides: TGTGCCAGCAGCCCCCGAGACACCACAACAATTTACAATGAGCAGTTCTTC. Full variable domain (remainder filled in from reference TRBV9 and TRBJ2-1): DSGVTQTPKHLITATGQRVTLRCSPRSGDLSVYWYQQSLDQGLQFLIQYYNGEERAKGNILERFSAQQFPDLHSELNLSSLELGDSALYFCASSPRDTTTIYNEQFFGPGTRLTVL.

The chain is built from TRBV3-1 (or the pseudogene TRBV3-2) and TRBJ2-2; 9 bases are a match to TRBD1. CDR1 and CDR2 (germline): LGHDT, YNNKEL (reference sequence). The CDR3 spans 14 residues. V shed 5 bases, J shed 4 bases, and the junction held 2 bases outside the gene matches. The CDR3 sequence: CASSLTGGTGELFF. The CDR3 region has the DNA TGTGCCAGCAGCTTGACAGGGGGCACCGGGGAGCTGTTTTTT.

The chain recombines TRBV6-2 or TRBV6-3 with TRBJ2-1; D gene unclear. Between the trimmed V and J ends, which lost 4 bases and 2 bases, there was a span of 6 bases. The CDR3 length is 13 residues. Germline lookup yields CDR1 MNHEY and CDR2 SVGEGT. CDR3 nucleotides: TGTGCCAGCAGTTCCCTAGCCTACAATGAGCAGTTCTTC. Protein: CASSSLAYNEQFF.

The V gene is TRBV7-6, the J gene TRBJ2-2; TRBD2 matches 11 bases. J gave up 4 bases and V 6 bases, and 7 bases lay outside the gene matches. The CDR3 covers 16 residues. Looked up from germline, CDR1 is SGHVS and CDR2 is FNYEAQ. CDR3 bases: TGTGCCAGCAGACAAACTAGCGGGAGCGTCACCGGGGAGCTGTTTTTT. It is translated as CASRQTSGSVTGELFF. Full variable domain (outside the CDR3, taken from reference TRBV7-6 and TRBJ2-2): GAGVSQSPRYKVTKRGQDVALRCDPISGHVSLYWYRQALGQGPEFLTYFNYEAQQDKSGLPNDRFSAERPEGSISTLTIQRTEQRDSAMYRCASRQTSGSVTGELFFGEGSRLTVL.

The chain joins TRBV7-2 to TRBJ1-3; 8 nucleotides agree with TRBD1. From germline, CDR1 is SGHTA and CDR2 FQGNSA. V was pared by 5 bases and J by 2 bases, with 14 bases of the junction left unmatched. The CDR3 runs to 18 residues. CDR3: CASSPGGGQGATGNTIYF. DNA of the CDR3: TGTGCCAGCAGCCCTGGGGGTGGCCAGGGGGCGACTGGAAACACCATATATTTT.

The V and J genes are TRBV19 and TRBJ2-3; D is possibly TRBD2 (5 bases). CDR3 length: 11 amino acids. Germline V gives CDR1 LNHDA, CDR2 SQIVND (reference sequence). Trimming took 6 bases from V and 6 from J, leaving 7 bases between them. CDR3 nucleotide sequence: TGTGCCAGTAGCGCGGGCGATACGCAGTATTTT. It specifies CASSAGDTQYF.

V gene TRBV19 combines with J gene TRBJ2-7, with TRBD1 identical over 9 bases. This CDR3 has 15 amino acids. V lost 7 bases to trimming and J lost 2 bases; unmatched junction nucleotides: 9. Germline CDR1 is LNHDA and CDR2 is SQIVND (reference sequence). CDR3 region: CASTLRTGAAYEQYF. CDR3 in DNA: TGTGCCAGTACCCTACGGACAGGGGCCGCCTACGAGCAGTACTTC.